A selection of T cell receptor beta chains follows, all from one sample in a study of memory B cells and T cells in multiple sclerosis. Data came from immunoSEQ multiplex PCR; TCRdb stores just in-frame clones and leaves some out. The table includes some 49,000 clones, over 75% detected once. Antigen specificity for these receptors is unknown. Sequenced: PBMCs from blood kept in culture. The receptors originated from a human donor with multiple sclerosis. Each CDR3 is given with its conserved first and last residue. D genes are given only for firm matches. A row's size may be missing; if present it is once, few, many or a size class.

>TRBD1|NA|TRBV6-1|TRBJ1-2
CASSSGGYNYGYTF
TGTGCCAGCAGTTCAGGGGGCTACAACTATGGCTACACCTTC
>TRBD1|NA|TRBV5-1|TRBJ2-2
CASSPTLTGLPGELFF
TGCGCCAGCAGCCCAACTTTGACAGGGCTGCCCGGGGAGCTGTTTTTT
>TRBD2|NA|TRBV7-2|TRBJ2-5
CASSLSSGGVVTQYF
TGTGCCAGCAGCTTAAGTAGCGGGGGGGTTGTGACCCAGTACTTC
>TRBD2|NA|TRBV27|TRBJ2-7
CASSLSSWTSGAYEQYF
TGTGCCAGCAGTTTATCCTCGTGGACTAGCGGTGCCTACGAGCAGTACTTC
>NA|NA|TRBV28|TRBJ2-7
CASSPGGGLRYEQYF
TGTGCCAGCAGTCCCGGGGGCGGTCTACGCTACGAGCAGTACTTC
>NA|NA|TRBV4-3|TRBJ1-1
CASSQDIITEAFF
TGCGCCAGCAGCCAAGATATTATAACTGAAGCTTTCTTT
>NA|NA|TRBV19|TRBJ2-7
CASRNRDPGSYEQYF
TGTGCCAGTAGAAACCGGGACCCCGGCTCCTACGAGCAGTACTTC
>NA|NA|TRBV28|TRBJ1-6
CASSFQTDRDTPLHF
TGTGCCAGCAGTTTCCAGACGGACCGAGATACACCCCTCCACTTT
>NA|NA|TRBV5-3|TRBJ2-7
CARSLNPMYEQYF
TGTGCCAGAAGCTTGAACCCCATGTACGAGCAGTACTTC
>NA|NA|TRBV2|TRBJ1-1
CASGHSNTEAFF
TGTGCCAGCGGACACTCGAACACTGAAGCTTTCTTT
>NA|few|TRBV19|TRBJ1-6
CASSAPGRVRSPLHF
TGTGCCAGTAGTGCTCCGGGACGAGTGCGTTCACCCCTCCACTTT
>NA|NA|TRBV4-3|TRBJ1-4
CASSQGRDLGEKLFF
TGCGCCAGCAGCCAAGGGAGGGACCTTGGTGAAAAACTGTTTTTT
>NA|NA|TRBV5-6|TRBJ2-5
CASSLGEAETQYF
TGTGCCAGCAGCTTGGGGGAGGCGGAGACCCAGTACTTC
>TRBD1|NA|TRBV27|TRBJ2-5
CASSLGQGFQETQYF
TGTGCCAGCAGTTTAGGACAGGGATTCCAAGAGACCCAGTACTTC
>TRBD1|NA|TRBV13|TRBJ1-6
CASRHRGNSPLHF
TGTGCCAGCAGACACAGGGGGAATTCACCCCTCCACTTT
>NA|NA|TRBV7-2|TRBJ1-2
CASSLGSEHYGYTF
TGTGCCAGCAGCTTAGGGTCAGAACACTATGGCTACACCTTC
>NA|NA|TRBV7-9|TRBJ2-5
CASRRGYQETQYF
TGTGCCAGCAGGAGGGGATACCAAGAGACCCAGTACTTC
>NA|NA|TRBV2|TRBJ1-1
CASSEILRQDEAFF
TGTGCCAGCAGTGAGATTTTACGGCAAGACGAAGCTTTCTTT
>TRBD1|NA|TRBV6-1|TRBJ2-7
CASSVRDSLIYEQYF
TGTGCCAGCAGTGTCCGGGACAGTTTAATCTACGAGCAGTACTTC
>TRBD1|NA|TRBV5-4|TRBJ1-1
CASSPRGQGDTEAFF
TGTGCCAGCAGCCCCCGGGGGCAGGGGGACACTGAAGCTTTCTTT
>NA|NA|TRBV11-2|TRBJ2-2
CASISSGELFF
TGTGCCAGCATCAGCTCCGGGGAGCTGTTTTTT
>NA|NA|TRBV6-5|TRBJ2-1
CASRAGQSSYNEQFF
TGTGCCAGCAGGGCGGGACAGAGCTCCTACAATGAGCAGTTCTTC
>NA|NA|TRBV4-2|TRBJ2-1
CASSQEEGSSYNEQFF
TGTGCCAGCAGCCAAGAGGAAGGGAGCTCCTACAATGAGCAGTTCTTC
>NA|NA|TRBV18|TRBJ1-5
CASSPRVNQPQHF
TGTGCCAGCTCACCGAGGGTAAATCAGCCCCAGCATTTT
>NA|NA|TRBV6-5|TRBJ2-2
CASLPLTTNTGELFF
TGTGCCAGCTTGCCCTTGACGACGAACACCGGGGAGCTGTTTTTT
>NA|NA|TRBV15|TRBJ2-7
CATSRDSGGLDGDEQYF
TGTGCCACCAGCAGAGATTCTGGGGGGCTGGATGGGGACGAGCAGTACTTC